This TCR beta chain was observed in a study of human T cells and chemical hapten exposure. Study overall: For sensitization, 2% DPC was applied to a roughly 2 cm by roughly 2 cm patch of upper inner arm skin. All through the approximately 24-week study, the scalp of each patient received diphenylcyclopropenone doses weekly. Per-sample variation in TCR yield stemmed mainly from small pooled library volume differences.

With 4 bases removed from V and 3 bases from J, the gap between germline ends came to 9 bases. The CDR3 is 13 amino acids. Germline V gene data show CDR1 as KGHSH and CDR2 as LQKENI. As for time point: patch test 1, 2 weeks after DPC sensitization. Specified treatment: therapeutic diphenylcyclopropenone sensitization with weekly scalp DPC. Study-wide findings and caveats: TCRs exceeding a frequency of 1 in 1000 stayed unchanged under DPC sensitization.

TCRdb analysed the RACE reads with MiXCR anew, one entry per CDR3 protein. This table holds 40,000 to 60,000 distinct CDR3 sequences, roughly 9.5% found once. This clonotype was recorded at least ten times. Its antigen is not known. This specimen consisted of whole blood, obtained in connection with sensitization to the hapten diphenylcyclopropenone (DPC). The clonotype was recovered from a woman aged 50 to 60 with alopecia areata. Some clones in this sample may be carry-over from other donors' samples. The chain recombines TRBV18 with TRBJ2-5, with D tentatively TRBD1 (5 bases). The CDR3 reads CASSRQTEETQYF. DNA of the CDR3: TGTGCCAGCTCACGACAGACAGAAGAGACCCAGTACTTC.